This TCR beta chain was identified during a study of blood T cell repertoires in COVID-19. Study information: There were acute and convalescent COVID-19 samples, and they came from the United States, Italy and Spain. T cells, B-cell-depleted T cells, or PBMCs provided the cDNA or gDNA that served as material.

Source study methods: Researchers report that nucleated cell counts were estimated from reference gene primer amplification. Sequenced by immunoSEQ multiplex PCR; TCRdb stores in-frame clones only, minus some. V, J and clone size reflect that table, while D and trimming were determined from the DNA. This sample has roughly 280,000 clones, with approximately 86% found just once. CDR1 is ENHRY, CDR2 SYGVKD, per germline. The CDR3 contains 13 residues. V lost 10 bases, J lost 6 bases, and 8 bases stayed unmatched. V usage is TRBV10-3 and J usage is TRBJ2-1; 8 nucleotides agree with TRBD1. The material sequenced was peripheral blood. The sequence came from a man aged 25 to 40 with active or convalescent COVID-19. CDR3 protein: CATTGTGGNEQFF. CDR3 DNA: TGTGCCACCACCGGGACAGGAGGCAATGAGCAGTTCTTC.